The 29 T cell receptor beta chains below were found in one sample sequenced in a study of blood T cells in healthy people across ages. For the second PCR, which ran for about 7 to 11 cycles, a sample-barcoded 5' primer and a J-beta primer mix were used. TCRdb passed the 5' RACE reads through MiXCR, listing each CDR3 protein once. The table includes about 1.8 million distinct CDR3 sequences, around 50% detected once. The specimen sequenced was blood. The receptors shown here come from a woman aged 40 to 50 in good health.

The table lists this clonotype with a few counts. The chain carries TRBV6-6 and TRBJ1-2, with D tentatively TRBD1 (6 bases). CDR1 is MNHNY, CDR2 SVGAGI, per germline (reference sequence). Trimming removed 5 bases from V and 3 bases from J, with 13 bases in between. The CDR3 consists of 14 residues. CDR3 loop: CASSHGPGDYGYTF. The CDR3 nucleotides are TGTGCCAGCAGTCACGGGCCAGGGGACTATGGCTACACCTTC.

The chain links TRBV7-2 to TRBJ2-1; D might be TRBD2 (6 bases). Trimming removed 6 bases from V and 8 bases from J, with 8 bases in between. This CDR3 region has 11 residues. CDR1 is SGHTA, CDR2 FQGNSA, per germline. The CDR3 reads CASRWRDEQFF. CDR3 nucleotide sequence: TGTGCCAGCAGATGGAGGGATGAGCAGTTCTTC.

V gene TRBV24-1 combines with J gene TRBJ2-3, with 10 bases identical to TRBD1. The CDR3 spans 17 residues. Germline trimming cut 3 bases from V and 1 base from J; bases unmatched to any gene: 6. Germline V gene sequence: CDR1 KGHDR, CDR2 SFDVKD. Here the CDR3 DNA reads TGTGCCACCAGTGATCTTACTGGGACAGGGGGCACAGATACGCAGTATTTT. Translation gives CATSDLTGTGGTDTQYF.

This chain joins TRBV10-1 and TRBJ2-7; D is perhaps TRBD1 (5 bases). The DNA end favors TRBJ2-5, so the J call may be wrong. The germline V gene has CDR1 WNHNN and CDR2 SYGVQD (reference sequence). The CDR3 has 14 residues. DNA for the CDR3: TGCGCCAGCAGTGATAGGGGCCTCCAAGAGACCCAGTACTTC. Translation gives CASSDRGLQETQYF.

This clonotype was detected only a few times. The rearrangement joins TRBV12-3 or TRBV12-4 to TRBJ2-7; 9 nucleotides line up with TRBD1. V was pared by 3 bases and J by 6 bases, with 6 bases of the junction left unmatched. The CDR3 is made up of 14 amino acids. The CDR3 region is CASSLGTGRAEQYF. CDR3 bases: TGTGCCAGCAGTTTGGGGACAGGGAGAGCCGAGCAGTACTTC.

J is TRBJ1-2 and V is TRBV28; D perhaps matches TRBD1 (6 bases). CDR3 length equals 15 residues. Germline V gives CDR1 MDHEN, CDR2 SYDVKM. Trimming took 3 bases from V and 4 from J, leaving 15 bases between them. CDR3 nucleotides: TGTGCCAGCAGTTTCCCCACAGGGAATACCTATGGCTACACCTTC. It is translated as CASSFPTGNTYGYTF.

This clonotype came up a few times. The DNA for the CDR3 is TGCAGTGCCACAGGACGAAGGGGGCGCCCCCACAATGAGCAGTTCTTC. Its translation: CSATGRRGRPHNEQFF. V and J are TRBV20-1 and TRBJ2-1; 7 nucleotides agree with TRBD1. Germline CDR1 reads DFQATT; CDR2 reads SNEGSKA (reference sequence). The CDR3 is made up of 16 amino acids. J was trimmed by 5 bases and V by 6 bases; bases with no gene match: 16.

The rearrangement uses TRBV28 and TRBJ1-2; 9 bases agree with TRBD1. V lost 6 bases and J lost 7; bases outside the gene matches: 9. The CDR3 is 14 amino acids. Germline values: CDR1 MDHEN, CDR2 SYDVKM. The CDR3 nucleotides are TGTGCCAGCAGATCCGGGACAGGGATGTTTGGCTACACCTTC. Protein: CASRSGTGMFGYTF.

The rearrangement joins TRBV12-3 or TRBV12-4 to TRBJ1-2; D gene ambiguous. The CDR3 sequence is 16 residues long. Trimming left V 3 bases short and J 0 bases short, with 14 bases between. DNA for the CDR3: TGTGCCAGCAGTTTTGCTCAGTCGCGGGCTAACTATGGCTACACCTTC. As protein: CASSFAQSRANYGYTF.

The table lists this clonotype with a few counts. The DNA of the CDR3 is TGTGCCAGCAGACCGGGACTCCTCACAGATACGCAGTATTTT. Translating it yields CASRPGLLTDTQYF. The chain has TRBV28 and TRBJ2-3; D is perhaps TRBD2 (6 bases). This CDR3 is built from 14 residues. Germline-derived CDR1 and CDR2 are MDHEN and SYDVKM. Trimming left V 6 bases short and J 2 bases short, with 12 bases between.

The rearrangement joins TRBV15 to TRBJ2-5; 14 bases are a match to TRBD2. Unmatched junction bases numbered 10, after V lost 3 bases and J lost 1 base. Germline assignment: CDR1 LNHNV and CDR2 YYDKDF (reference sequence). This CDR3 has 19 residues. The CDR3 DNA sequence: TGTGCCACCAGCAGGCCTGGACTAGCGGGGGGTCGACTCCAAGAGACCCAGTACTTC. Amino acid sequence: CATSRPGLAGGRLQETQYF.

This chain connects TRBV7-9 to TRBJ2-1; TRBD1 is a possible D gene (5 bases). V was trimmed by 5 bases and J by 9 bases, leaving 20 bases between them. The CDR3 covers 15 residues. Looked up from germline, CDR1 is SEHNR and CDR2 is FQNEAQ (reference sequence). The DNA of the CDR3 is TGTGCCAGCAGCCAATCAAAATCACAGGTTCCTGAGCAGTTCTTC. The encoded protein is CASSQSKSQVPEQFF. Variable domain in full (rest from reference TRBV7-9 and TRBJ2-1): DTGVSQNPRHKITKRGQNVTFRCDPISEHNRLYWYRQTLGQGPEFLTYFQNEAQLEKSRLLSDRFSAERPKGSFSTLEIQRTEQGDSAMYLCASSQSKSQVPEQFFGPGTRLTVL.

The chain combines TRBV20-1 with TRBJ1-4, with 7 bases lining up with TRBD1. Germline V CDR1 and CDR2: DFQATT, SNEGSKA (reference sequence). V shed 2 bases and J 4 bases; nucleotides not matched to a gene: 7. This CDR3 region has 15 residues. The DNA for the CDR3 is TGCAGTGCTAGACCTCCTAACAGGGGTAATGAAAAACTGTTTTTT. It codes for CSARPPNRGNEKLFF.

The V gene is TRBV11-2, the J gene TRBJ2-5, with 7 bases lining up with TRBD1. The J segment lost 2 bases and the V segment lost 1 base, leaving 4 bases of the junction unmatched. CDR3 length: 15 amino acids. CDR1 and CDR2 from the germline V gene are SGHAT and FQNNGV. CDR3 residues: CASSLVCRGQETQYF. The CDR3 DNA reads TGTGCCAGCAGCTTAGTATGCAGGGGGCAAGAGACCCAGTACTTC.

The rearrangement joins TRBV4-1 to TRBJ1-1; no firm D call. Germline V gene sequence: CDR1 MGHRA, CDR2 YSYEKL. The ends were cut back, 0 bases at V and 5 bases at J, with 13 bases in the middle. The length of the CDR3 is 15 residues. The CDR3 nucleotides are TGCGCCAGCAGCCAAGATACCGGCAAGAGGACTGAAGCTTTCTTT. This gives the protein CASSQDTGKRTEAFF.

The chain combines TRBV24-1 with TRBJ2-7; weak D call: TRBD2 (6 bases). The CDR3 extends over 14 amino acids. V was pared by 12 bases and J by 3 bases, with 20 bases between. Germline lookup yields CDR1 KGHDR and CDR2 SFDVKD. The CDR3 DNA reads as TGTGCCGACCCGGGCGGGGTCGGTATCTACGAGCAGTACTTC. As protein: CADPGGVGIYEQYF.

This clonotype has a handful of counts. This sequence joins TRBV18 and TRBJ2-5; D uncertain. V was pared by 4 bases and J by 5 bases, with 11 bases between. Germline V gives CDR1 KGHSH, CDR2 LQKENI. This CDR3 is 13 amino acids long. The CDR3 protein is CASSLSSPETQYF. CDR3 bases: TGTGCCAGCTCACTTAGCAGCCCCGAGACCCAGTACTTC.

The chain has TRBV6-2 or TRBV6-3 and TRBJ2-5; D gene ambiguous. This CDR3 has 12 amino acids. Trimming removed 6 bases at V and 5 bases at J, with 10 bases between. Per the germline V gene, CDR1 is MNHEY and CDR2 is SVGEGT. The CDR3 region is CASRLEAETQYF. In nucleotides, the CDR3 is TGTGCCAGCAGACTCGAGGCGGAGACCCAGTACTTC.

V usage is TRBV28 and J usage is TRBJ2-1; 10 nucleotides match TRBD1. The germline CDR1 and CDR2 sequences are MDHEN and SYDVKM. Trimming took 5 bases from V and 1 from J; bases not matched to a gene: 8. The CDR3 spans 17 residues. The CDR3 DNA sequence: TGTGCCAGCAGTCCAGACAGGGGGCGCGGGTCCTACAATGAGCAGTTCTTC. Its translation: CASSPDRGRGSYNEQFF.

Here the CDR3 reads CASSYSHPGQSMNTEAFF. DNA for the CDR3: TGTGCCAGCAGTTACTCTCACCCCGGACAGAGCATGAACACTGAAGCTTTCTTT. V and J are TRBV6-5 and TRBJ1-1, with D maybe TRBD1 (6 bases). CDR1 and CDR2 (germline): MNHEY, SVGAGI. V dropped 0 bases and J dropped 0 bases, with 17 bases sitting between them. CDR3 length: 18 residues.

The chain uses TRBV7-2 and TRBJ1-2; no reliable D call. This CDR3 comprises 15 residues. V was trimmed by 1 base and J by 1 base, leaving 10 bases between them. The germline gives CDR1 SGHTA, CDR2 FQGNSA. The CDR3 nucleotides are TGTGCCAGCAGCTTAGATGGTCGGGTTAACTATGGCTACACCTTC. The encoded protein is CASSLDGRVNYGYTF.

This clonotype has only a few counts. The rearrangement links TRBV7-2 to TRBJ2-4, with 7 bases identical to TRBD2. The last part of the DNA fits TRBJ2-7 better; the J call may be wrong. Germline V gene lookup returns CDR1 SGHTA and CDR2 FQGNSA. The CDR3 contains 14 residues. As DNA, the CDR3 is TGTGCCAGCAGCTTTCAGCGGGACCTAGCCGAGCAGTACTTC. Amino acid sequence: CASSFQRDLAEQYF.

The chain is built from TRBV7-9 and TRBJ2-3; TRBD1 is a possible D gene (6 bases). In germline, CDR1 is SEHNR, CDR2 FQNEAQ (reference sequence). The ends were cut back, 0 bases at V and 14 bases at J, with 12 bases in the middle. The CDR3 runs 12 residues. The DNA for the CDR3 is TGTGCCAGCAGCTTAGCGGACAGCTCGACGTATTTT. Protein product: CASSLADSSTYF.

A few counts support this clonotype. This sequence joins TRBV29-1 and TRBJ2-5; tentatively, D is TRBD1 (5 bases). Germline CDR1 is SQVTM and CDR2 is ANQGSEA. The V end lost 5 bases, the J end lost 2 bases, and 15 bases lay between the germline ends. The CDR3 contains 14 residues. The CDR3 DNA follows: TGCAGCGTTATTTCGGGCAGGGCACAAGAGACCCAGTACTTC. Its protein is CSVISGRAQETQYF.

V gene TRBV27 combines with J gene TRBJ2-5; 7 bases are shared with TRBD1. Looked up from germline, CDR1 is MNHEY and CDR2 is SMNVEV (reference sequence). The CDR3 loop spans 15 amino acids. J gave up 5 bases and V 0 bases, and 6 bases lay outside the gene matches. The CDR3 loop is CASSLSQGVRETQYF. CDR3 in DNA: TGTGCCAGCAGTTTATCGCAGGGGGTCAGGGAGACCCAGTACTTC.

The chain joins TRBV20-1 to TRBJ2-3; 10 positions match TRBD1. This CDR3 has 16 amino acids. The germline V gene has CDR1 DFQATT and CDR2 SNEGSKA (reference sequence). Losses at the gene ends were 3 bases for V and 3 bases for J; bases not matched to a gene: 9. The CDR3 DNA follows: TGCAGTGCTAGGCCCCCAGGACAGGGGGAGACAGATACGCAGTATTTT. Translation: CSARPPGQGETDTQYF.

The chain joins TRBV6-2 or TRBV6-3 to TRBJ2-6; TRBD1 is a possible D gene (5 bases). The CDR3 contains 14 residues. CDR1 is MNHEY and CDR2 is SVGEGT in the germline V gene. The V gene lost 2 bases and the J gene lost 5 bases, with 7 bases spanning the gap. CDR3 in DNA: TGTGCCAGCAGTTACAACAGGCGGGCCAACGTCCTGACTTTC. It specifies CASSYNRRANVLTF.

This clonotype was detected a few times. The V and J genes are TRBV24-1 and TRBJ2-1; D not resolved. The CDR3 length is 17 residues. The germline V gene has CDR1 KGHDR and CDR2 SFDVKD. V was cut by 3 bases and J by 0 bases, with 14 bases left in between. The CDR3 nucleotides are TGTGCCACCAGTGATCGGTTACGTACGAGCTCCTACAATGAGCAGTTCTTC. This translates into CATSDRLRTSSYNEQFF.

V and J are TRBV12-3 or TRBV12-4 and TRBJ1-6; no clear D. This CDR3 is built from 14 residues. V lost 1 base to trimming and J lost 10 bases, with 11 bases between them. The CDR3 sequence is CASSLEGSVSPLHF. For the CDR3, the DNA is TGTGCCAGCAGTTTAGAGGGATCCGTATCACCCCTCCACTTT.